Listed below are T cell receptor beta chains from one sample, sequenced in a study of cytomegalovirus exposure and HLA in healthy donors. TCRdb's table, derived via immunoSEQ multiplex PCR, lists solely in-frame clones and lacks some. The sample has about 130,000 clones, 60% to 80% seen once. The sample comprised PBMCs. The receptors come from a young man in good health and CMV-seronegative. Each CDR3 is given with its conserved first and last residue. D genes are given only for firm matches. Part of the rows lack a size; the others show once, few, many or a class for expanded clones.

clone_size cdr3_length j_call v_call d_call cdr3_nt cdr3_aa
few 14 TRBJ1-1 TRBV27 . TGTGCCAGCAGTATCGGACAGTCGAACACTGAAGCTTTCTTT CASSIGQSNTEAFF
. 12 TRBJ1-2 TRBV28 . TGTGCCAGCAGTGATCAGGGGTATGGCTACACCTTC CASSDQGYGYTF
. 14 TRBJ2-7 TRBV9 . TGTGCCAGCAGCGTTGGCGGGTCTATGAACGAGCAGTACTTC CASSVGGSMNEQYF
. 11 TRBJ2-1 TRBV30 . TGTGCCACTGGGCTTTACAATGAGCAGTTCTTC CATGLYNEQFF
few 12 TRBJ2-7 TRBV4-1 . TGCGCCAGCAGCCAAGGAGGCTACGAGCAGTACTTC CASSQGGYEQYF
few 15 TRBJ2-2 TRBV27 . TGTGCCAGCAGTTTTGAGGGGGACAACACCGGGGAGCTGTTTTTT CASSFEGDNTGELFF
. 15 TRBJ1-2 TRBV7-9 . TGTGCCAGCAGCTCGAACGGCGTGGGGCGCAAAGGCTACACCTTC CASSSNGVGRKGYTF
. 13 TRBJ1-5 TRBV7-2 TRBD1 TGTGCCAGCAGCCGGGACAGCGATCAGCCCCAGCATTTT CASSRDSDQPQHF
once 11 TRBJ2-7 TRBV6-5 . TGTGCCAGTACCACAGCCTACGAGCAGTACTTC CASTTAYEQYF
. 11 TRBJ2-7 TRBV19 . TGTGCCTCAGGGACATTCTACGAGCAGTACTTC CASGTFYEQYF
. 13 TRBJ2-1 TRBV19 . TGTGCCAGTAGTATAGACAGGGACAATGAGCAGTTCTTC CASSIDRDNEQFF
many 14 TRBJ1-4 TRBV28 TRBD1 TGTGCCAGCAGTCGGGACAGGGGATCTGAAAAACTGTTTTTT CASSRDRGSEKLFF
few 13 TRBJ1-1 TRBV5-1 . TGCGCCAGCAGCCAATCAGAGAACACTGAAGCTTTCTTT CASSQSENTEAFF
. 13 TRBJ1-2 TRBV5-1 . TGCGCCAGCAGCTTGCTAGGGGACTATGGCTACACCTTC CASSLLGDYGYTF
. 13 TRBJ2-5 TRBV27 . TGTGCCAGCAGATCCTTAGCGGCAGAGACCCAGTACTTC CASRSLAAETQYF
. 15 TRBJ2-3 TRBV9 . TGTGCCAGCAGCGTAGGTCGGGAGAGGACAGATACGCAGTATTTT CASSVGRERTDTQYF
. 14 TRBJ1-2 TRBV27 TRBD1 TGTGCCAGCAGCCGAGGCCCCCCGGGACAGGGTTACACCTTC CASSRGPPGQGYTF
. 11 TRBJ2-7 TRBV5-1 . TGCGCCAGCGGAGAGCGGTACGAGCAGTACTTC CASGERYEQYF